The following is a TCR beta chain sequence with its context. Its target is unknown. The CDR3 is 11 amino acids. Germline lookup yields CDR1 MDHEN and CDR2 SYDVKM. Trimming removed 7 bases from V and 8 bases from J, with 9 bases in between. TCRdb's table, derived via immunoSEQ multiplex PCR, lists solely in-frame clones and lacks some. The sample lists just over 60,000 clones, approximately 89% occurring once. The source of the sample is a study of OX40 agonist ivuxolimab in advanced cancers. Study in general: An agonistic anti-OX40 (CD134) antibody, ivuxolimab, was used to treat the patients. Partial responses, seen in three patients, involved one hepatocellular carcinoma and two cutaneous melanomas. Study-level findings and limits: In general, CD8+ T cells held more expanded clones than CD4+ did, on average.

The specimen comprised CD4+ or CD8+ T cells sorted from blood, sampled in a trial of the OX40 agonist ivuxolimab. This TCR was sampled from an adult with an advanced solid tumor such as melanoma, head and neck, liver or kidney cancer. The chain employs TRBV28 and TRBJ1-3; D call uncertain. The CDR3 loop is CASMNEDTIYF. CDR3 DNA sequence: TGTGCCAGCATGAACGAGGACACCATATATTTT.